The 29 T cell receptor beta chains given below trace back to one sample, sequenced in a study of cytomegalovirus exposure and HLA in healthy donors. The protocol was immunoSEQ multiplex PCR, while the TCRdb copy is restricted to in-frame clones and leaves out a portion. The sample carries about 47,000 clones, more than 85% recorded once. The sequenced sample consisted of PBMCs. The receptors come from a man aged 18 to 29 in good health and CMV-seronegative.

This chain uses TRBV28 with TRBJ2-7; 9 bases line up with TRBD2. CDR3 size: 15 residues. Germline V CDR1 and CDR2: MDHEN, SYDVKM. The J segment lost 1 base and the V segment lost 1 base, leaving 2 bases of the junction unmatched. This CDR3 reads CASSLFTSGSYEQYF. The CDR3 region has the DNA TGTGCCAGCAGTTTATTTACTAGCGGGTCCTACGAGCAGTACTTC.

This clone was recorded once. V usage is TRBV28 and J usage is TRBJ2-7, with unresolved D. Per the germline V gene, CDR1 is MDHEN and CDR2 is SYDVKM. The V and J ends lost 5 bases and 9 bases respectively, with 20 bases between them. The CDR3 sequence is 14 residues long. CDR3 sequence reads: CASSTTRVPVGQYF. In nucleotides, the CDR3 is TGTGCCAGCAGTACTACCCGGGTCCCTGTGGGGCAGTACTTC.

This CDR3 reads CASSYSLDRGDTEAFF. DNA for the CDR3: TGTGCCAGCAGTTACTCGCTGGACAGGGGGGACACTGAAGCTTTCTTT. The rearrangement uses TRBV6-5 and TRBJ1-1, with 10 bases aligning to TRBD1. Per germline, CDR1 MNHEY and CDR2 SVGAGI. V lost 0 bases to trimming and J lost 3 bases; unmatched junction nucleotides: 4. The CDR3 extends over 16 amino acids.

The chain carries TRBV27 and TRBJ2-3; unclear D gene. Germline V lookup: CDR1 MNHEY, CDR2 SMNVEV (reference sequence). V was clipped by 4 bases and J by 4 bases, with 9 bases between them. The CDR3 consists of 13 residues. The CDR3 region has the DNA TGTGCCAGCAGTTACTACGAGGCAGATACGCAGTATTTT. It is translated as CASSYYEADTQYF.

The CDR3 nucleotides read TGTGCCAGCAGCGTAGATGGCAGGGGGTCCCTTGAGCAGTTCTTC. It yields the protein CASSVDGRGSLEQFF. The V gene is TRBV9, the J gene TRBJ2-1; 7 positions agree with TRBD1. The germline V gene has CDR1 SGDLS and CDR2 YYNGEE. V lost 0 bases, J lost 9 bases, and 9 bases stayed unmatched. The CDR3 contains 15 residues.

In DNA, the CDR3 is TGTGCCAGCAGTTCCCCGGGTGAGACCCAGTACTTC. Amino acid sequence: CASSSPGETQYF. This sequence joins TRBV27 and TRBJ2-5; no clear D. CDR1 and CDR2 from the germline V gene are MNHEY and SMNVEV (reference sequence). CDR3 length: 12 amino acids. V was shortened by 4 bases and J by 5 bases, with 8 bases between the two germline ends.

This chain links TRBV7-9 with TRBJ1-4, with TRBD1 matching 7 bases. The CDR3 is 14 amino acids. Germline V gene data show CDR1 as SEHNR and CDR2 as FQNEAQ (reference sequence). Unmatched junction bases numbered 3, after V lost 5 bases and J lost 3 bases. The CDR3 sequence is CASSPGTANEKLFF. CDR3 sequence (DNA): TGTGCCAGCAGCCCCGGGACAGCTAATGAAAAACTGTTTTTT.

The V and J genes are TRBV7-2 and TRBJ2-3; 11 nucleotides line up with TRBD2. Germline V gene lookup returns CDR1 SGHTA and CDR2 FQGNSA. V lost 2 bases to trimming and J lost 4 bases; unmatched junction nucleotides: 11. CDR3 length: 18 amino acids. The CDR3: CASSLRLAGGIHADTQYF. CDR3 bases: TGTGCCAGCAGCTTACGTCTAGCGGGGGGAATTCACGCAGATACGCAGTATTTT.

The CDR3 DNA follows: TGTGCCAGCAGCCCGACGGACAGGAACTATGGCTACACCTTC. It encodes CASSPTDRNYGYTF. The chain combines TRBV9 with TRBJ1-2, with 7 bases matching TRBD1. This CDR3 spans 14 amino acids. Germline loops: CDR1 SGDLS, CDR2 YYNGEE. V shed 4 bases, J shed 2 bases, and the junction held 5 bases outside the gene matches.

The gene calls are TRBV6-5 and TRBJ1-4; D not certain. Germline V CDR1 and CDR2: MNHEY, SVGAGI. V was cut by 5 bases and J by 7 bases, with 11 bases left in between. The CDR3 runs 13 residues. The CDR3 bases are TGTGCCAGCAGTCTCGGGGAAGGTGAAAAACTGTTTTTT. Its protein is CASSLGEGEKLFF.

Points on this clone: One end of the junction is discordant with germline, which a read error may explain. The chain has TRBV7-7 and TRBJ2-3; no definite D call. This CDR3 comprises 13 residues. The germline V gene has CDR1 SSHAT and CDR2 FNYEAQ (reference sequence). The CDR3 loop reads CASSLGSRDTQYF. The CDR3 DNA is TGTGCTAGCAGCTTAGGTTCGCGGGATACGCAGTATTTT.

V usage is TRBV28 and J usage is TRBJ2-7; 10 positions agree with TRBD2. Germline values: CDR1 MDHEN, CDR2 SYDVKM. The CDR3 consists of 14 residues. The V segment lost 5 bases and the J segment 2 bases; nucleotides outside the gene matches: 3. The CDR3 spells CASSRSGRPYEQYF. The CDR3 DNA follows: TGTGCCAGCAGTCGTAGCGGGAGGCCCTACGAGCAGTACTTC.

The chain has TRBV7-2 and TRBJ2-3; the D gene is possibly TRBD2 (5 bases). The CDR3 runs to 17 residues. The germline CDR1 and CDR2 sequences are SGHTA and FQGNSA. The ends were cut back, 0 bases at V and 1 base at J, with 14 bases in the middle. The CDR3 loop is CASSLALSEARTDTQYF. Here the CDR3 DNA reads TGTGCCAGCAGCTTAGCGCTATCGGAGGCCCGCACAGATACGCAGTATTTT.

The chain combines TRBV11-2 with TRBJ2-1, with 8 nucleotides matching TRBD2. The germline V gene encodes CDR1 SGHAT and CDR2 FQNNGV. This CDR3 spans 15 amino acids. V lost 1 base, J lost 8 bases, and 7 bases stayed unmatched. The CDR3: CASSLGSGRGDEQFF. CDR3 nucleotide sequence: TGTGCCAGCAGCTTAGGCAGCGGGAGAGGCGATGAGCAGTTCTTC.

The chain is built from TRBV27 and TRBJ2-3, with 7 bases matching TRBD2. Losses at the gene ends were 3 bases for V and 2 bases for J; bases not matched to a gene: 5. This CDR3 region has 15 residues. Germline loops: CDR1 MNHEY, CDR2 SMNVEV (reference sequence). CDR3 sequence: CASSLPGLHTDTQYF. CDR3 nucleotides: TGTGCCAGCAGTTTGCCGGGACTACACACAGATACGCAGTATTTT.

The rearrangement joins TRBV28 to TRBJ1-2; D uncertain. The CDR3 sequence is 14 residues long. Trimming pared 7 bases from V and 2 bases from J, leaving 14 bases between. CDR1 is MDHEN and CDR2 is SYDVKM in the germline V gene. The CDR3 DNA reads TGTGCCAGCATGTACGGTCATCGCAACTATGGCTACACCTTC. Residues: CASMYGHRNYGYTF.

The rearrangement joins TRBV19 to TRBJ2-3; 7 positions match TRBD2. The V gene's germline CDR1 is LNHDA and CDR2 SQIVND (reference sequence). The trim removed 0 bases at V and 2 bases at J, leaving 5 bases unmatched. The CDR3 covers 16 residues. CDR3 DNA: TGTGCCAGTAGTATAGAGCGCGGGAGTCACACAGATACGCAGTATTTT. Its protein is CASSIERGSHTDTQYF.

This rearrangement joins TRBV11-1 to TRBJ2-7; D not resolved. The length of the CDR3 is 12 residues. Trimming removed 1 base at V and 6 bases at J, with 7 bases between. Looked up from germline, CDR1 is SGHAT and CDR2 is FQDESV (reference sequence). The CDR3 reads CASSLGGPEQYF. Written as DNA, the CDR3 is TGTGCCAGCAGCTTAGGAGGTCCCGAGCAGTACTTC.

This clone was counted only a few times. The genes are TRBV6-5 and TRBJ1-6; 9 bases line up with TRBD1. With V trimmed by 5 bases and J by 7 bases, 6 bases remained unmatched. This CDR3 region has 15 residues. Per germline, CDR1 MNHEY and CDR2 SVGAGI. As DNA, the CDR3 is TGTGCCAGCAGTGCGCTACAGGGGGCGAATTCACCCCTCCACTTT. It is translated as CASSALQGANSPLHF.

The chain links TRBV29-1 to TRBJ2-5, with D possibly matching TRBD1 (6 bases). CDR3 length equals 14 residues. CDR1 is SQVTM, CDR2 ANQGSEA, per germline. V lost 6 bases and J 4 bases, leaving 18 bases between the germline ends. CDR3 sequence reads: CSVIDRINPETQYF. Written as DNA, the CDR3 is TGCAGCGTGATAGACAGGATAAACCCAGAGACCCAGTACTTC.

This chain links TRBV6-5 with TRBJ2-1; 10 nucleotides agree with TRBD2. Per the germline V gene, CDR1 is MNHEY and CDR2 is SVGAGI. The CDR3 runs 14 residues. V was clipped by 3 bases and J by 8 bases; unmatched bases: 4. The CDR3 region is CASSYGLAGDEQFF. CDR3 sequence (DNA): TGTGCCAGCAGTTATGGTCTAGCGGGAGATGAGCAGTTCTTC.

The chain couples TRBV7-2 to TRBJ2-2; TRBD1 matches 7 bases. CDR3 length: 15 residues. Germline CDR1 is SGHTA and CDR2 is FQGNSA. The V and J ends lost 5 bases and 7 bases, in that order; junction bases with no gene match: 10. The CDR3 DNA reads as TGTGCCAGCAGCGAACAGTTCGGGACAGTCGGGGAGCTGTTTTTT. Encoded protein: CASSEQFGTVGELFF. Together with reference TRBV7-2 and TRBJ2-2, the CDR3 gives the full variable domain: GAGVSQSPSNKVTEKGKDVELRCDPISGHTALYWYRQSLGQGLEFLIYFQGNSAPDKSGLPSDRFSAERTGGSVSTLTIQRTQQEDSAVYLCASSEQFGTVGELFFGEGSRLTVL.

The CDR3, as DNA: TGTGCCAGCAGTGTGGACAGGGGGTTCGGCTACACCTTC. Translated: CASSVDRGFGYTF. The chain uses TRBV6-1 and TRBJ1-2; 10 nucleotides match TRBD1. The CDR3 runs to 13 residues. The V gene's germline CDR1 is MNHNS and CDR2 SASEGT. Germline trimming cut 4 bases from V and 8 bases from J; bases unmatched to any gene: 4.

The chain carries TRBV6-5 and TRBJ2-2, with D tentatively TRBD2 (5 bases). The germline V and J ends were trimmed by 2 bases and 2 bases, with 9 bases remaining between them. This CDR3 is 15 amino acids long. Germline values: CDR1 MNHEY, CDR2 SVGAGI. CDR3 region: CASSYGPGNTGELFF. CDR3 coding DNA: TGTGCCAGCAGTTACGGTCCGGGAAACACCGGGGAGCTGTTTTTT.

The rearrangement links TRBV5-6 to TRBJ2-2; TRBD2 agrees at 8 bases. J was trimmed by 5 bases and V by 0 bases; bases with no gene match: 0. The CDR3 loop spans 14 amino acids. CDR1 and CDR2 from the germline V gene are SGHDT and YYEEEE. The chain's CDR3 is CASSLVAGTGELFF. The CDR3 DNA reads TGTGCCAGCAGCTTGGTAGCGGGGACCGGGGAGCTGTTTTTT.

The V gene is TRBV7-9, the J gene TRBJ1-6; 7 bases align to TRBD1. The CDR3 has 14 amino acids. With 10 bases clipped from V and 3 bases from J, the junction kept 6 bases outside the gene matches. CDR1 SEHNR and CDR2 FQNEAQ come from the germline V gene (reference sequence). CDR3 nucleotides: TGTGCCACCTCCCGGGACAGCTATAATTCACCCCTCCACTTT. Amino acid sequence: CATSRDSYNSPLHF.

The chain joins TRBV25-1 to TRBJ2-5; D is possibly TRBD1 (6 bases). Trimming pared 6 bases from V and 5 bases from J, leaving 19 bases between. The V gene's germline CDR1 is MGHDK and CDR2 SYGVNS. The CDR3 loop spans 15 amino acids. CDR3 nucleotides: TGTGCCAGCAGCCCCCGATCTGGGGGCTGGGAGACCCAGTACTTC. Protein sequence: CASSPRSGGWETQYF.

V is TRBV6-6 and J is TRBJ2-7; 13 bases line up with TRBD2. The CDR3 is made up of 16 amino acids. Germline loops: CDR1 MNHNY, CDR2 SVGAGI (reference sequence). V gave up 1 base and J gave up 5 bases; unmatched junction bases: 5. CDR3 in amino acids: CASSYYRTSGSHEQYF. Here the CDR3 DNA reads TGTGCCAGCAGTTACTATCGGACTAGCGGGAGCCACGAGCAGTACTTC.

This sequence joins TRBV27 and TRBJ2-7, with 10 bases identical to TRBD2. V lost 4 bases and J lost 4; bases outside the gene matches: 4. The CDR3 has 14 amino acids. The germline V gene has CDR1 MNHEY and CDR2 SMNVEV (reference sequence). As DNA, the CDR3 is TGTGCCAGCAGTTCTAGCGGGAGTAGTTACGAGCAGTACTTC. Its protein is CASSSSGSSYEQYF.